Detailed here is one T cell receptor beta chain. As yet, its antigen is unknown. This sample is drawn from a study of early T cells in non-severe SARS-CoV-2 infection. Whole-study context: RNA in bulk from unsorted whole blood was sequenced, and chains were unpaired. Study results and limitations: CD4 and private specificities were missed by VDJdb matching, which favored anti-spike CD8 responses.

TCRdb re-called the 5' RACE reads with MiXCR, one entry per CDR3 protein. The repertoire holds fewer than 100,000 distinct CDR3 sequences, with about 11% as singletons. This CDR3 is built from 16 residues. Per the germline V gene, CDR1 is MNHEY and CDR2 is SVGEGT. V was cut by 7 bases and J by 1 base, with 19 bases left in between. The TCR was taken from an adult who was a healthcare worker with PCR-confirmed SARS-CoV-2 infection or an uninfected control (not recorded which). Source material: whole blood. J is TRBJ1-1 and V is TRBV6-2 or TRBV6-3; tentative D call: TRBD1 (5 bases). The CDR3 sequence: CASTLSWDGWNTEAFF. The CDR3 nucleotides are TGTGCCAGCACCTTAAGTTGGGACGGATGGAACACTGAAGCTTTCTTT.